The 13 T cell receptor beta chains below come from one sample, sequenced in a study of human T cells and chemical hapten exposure. Noted time point: healthy volunteer bleed at 2 weeks. RNA extraction used unfractionated whole blood as the source of total RNA. Using its own MiXCR run on the RACE reads, TCRdb lists one record per CDR3 protein. Of approximately 97,000 distinct CDR3 sequences in the sample, approximately 9.7% are singletons; the top ten hold roughly 3.1%. Sequences were obtained from whole blood. These receptors were obtained from a female donor in good health. Some clones in this sample may be carry-over from other donors' samples.

A few counts support this clonotype. J is TRBJ1-5 and V is TRBV6-2 or TRBV6-3; a weak D match, TRBD1 (5 bases). CDR1 is MNHEY and CDR2 is SVGEGT in the germline V gene. Trimming stripped 0 bases from V and 5 bases from J, with 23 bases between. CDR3 length: 19 amino acids. The DNA of the CDR3 is TGTGCCAGCAGTTACTCGAGAGATGTTGGGGACTGGGGGTATCAGCCCCAGCATTTT. This sequence encodes CASSYSRDVGDWGYQPQHF.

At least ten counts were recorded for this clonotype. The chain combines TRBV15 with TRBJ2-5; D remains unclear. The CDR3 extends over 13 amino acids. The V and J ends lost 5 bases and 1 base respectively, with 8 bases between them. The germline V gene encodes CDR1 LNHNV and CDR2 YYDKDF (reference sequence). The CDR3 region has the DNA TGTGCCACCAGCCTTCCGATCCAAGAGACCCAGTACTTC. Its translation is CATSLPIQETQYF.

This clonotype showed up many times. The chain links TRBV24-1 to TRBJ1-2, with D unclear. Trimming removed 7 bases at V and 7 bases at J, with 12 bases between. This CDR3 region has 12 residues. Germline CDR1 KGHDR, CDR2 SFDVKD. The DNA of the CDR3 is TGTGCCACCAGGGACTTGCTAGGTGGCTACACCTTC. Residues: CATRDLLGGYTF.

The rearrangement uses TRBV2 and TRBJ1-4, with D possibly TRBD1 on 5 matching bases. CDR1 and CDR2 (germline): SNHLY, FYNNEI. The CDR3 runs to 15 residues. Trimming took off 0 bases at V and 2 bases at J, with 7 bases between the two ends. The CDR3: CASSEAGGTNEKLFF. CDR3 bases: TGTGCCAGCAGTGAAGCGGGGGGGACTAATGAAAAACTGTTTTTT. Looking up the rest from reference TRBV2 and TRBJ1-4 gives the full variable domain: EPEVTQTPSHQVTQMGQEVILRCVPISNHLYFYWYRQILGQKVEFLVSFYNNEISEKSEIFDDQFSVERPDGSNFTLKIRSTKLEDSAMYFCASSEAGGTNEKLFFGSGTQLSVL.

This clonotype was recorded many times. This chain links TRBV7-9 with TRBJ2-2; 8 positions match TRBD2. Per germline, CDR1 SEHNR and CDR2 FQNEAQ (reference sequence). The CDR3 has 13 residues. The V and J ends lost 5 bases and 6 bases, in that order; junction bases with no gene match: 2. CDR3 bases: TGTGCCAGCAGCCTGGGACTAGCCGGGGAGCTGTTTTTT. Protein sequence: CASSLGLAGELFF.

The CDR3 DNA reads TGTGCCAGCAGCTCTGGACAGTTCTCTGGAAACACCATATATTTT. Its translation: CASSSGQFSGNTIYF. The chain links TRBV5-4 to TRBJ1-3; D might be TRBD1 (6 bases). V was shortened by 3 bases and J by 0 bases, with 10 bases between the two germline ends. The CDR3 consists of 15 residues. Germline V CDR1 and CDR2: SGHNT, YYREEE (reference sequence).

The CDR3 region has the DNA TGTGCCAGCAGCTTGGGACCGTCTCCGACCGAGCAGTACTTC. Translated: CASSLGPSPTEQYF. V gene TRBV5-6 combines with J gene TRBJ2-7; D remains unclear. Trimming stripped 0 bases from V and 6 bases from J, with 13 bases between. From germline, CDR1 is SGHDT and CDR2 YYEEEE. The CDR3 runs to 14 residues.

This clonotype was observed a few times. The chain has TRBV29-1 and TRBJ2-3; D might be TRBD2 (6 bases). The CDR3 extends over 14 amino acids. The V end lost 6 bases, the J end lost 1 base, and 14 bases lay between the germline ends. Per the germline V gene, CDR1 is SQVTM and CDR2 is ANQGSEA. The CDR3: CSVETGVGTDTQYF. CDR3 DNA sequence: TGCAGCGTCGAAACGGGAGTCGGCACAGATACGCAGTATTTT.

The J gene is TRBJ1-5, the V gene TRBV27; no reliable D call. The CDR3 has 13 amino acids. The germline gives CDR1 MNHEY, CDR2 SMNVEV (reference sequence). The V gene lost 4 bases and the J gene lost 3 bases, with 7 bases spanning the gap. The CDR3 sequence is CASSYSLNQPQHF. The CDR3, as DNA: TGTGCCAGCAGTTACAGCCTCAATCAGCCCCAGCATTTT.

This clonotype was seen more than once but under ten times. V usage is TRBV7-9 and J usage is TRBJ2-7, with D possibly called TRBD1 or TRBD2 (5 bases each). The CDR3 has 16 residues. V was shortened by 4 bases and J by 0 bases, with 16 bases between the two germline ends. Germline V gene lookup returns CDR1 SEHNR and CDR2 FQNEAQ (reference sequence). The CDR3, as DNA: TGTGCCAGCAGCTCCATTCTCCGGGACCACTCCTACGAGCAGTACTTC. It encodes CASSSILRDHSYEQYF.

The rearrangement joins TRBV14 to TRBJ2-7, with D tentatively TRBD2 (6 bases). The germline V gene encodes CDR1 SGHDN and CDR2 FVKESK. This CDR3 is built from 14 residues. V was pared by 4 bases and J by 3 bases, with 13 bases between. The CDR3: CASSLRLGNYEQYF. As DNA, the CDR3 is TGTGCCAGCAGCCTTCGACTAGGGAACTACGAGCAGTACTTC. Full variable domain (remainder filled in from reference TRBV14 and TRBJ2-7): EAGVTQFPSHSVIEKGQTVTLRCDPISGHDNLYWYRRVMGKEIKFLLHFVKESKQDESGMPNNRFLAERTGGTYSTLKVQPAELEDSGVYFCASSLRLGNYEQYFGPGTRLTVT.

This clonotype occurred many times. The chain joins TRBV21-1 to TRBJ2-1. TRBV21-1 represents a pseudogene. The CDR3 is 16 amino acids. The chain's CDR3 is CASSKGNRQHRGEQFF. For the CDR3, the DNA is TGTGCCAGCAGCAAAGGTAATAGGCAGCACCGCGGTGAGCAGTTCTTC.

Many counts were recorded for this clonotype. The chain combines TRBV20-1 with TRBJ2-2, with TRBD1 as a possible D gene (6 bases). The CDR3 extends over 16 amino acids. Germline CDR1 is DFQATT and CDR2 is SNEGSKA (reference sequence). V lost 2 bases, J lost 6 bases, and 19 bases lay in between. The chain's CDR3 is CSARTSLWGRPGELFF. In DNA, the CDR3 is TGCAGTGCTAGAACATCCCTCTGGGGGCGCCCCGGGGAGCTGTTTTTT.